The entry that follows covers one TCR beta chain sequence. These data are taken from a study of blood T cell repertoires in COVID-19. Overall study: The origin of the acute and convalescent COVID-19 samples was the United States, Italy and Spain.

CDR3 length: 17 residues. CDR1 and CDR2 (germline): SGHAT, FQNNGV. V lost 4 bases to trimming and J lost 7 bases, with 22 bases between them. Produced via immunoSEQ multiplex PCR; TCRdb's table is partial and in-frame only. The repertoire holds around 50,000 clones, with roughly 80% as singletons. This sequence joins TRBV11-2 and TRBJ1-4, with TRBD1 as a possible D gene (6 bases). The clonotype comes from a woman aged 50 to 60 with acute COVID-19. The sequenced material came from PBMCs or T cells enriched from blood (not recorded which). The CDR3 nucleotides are TGTGCCAGCAGCTCCTTAAAGATACAGGGAAAGGGTGAAAAACTGTTTTTT. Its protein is CASSSLKIQGKGEKLFF.